The clone carrying this T cell receptor beta chain was detected a few times. Its antigen is as yet unknown. Regarding treatment: oral pan-JAK inhibitor, 5-10 mg twice daily. This sample was taken from a study of CD8+ T cells in alopecia areata. Broader study findings: The study found tofacitinib significantly decreased scalp clonality and expanded CD8+ clones among the top 100.

Investigators isolated RNA and reverse transcribed it into cDNA to act as the sequencing template. Produced via immunoSEQ multiplex PCR; TCRdb's table is partial and in-frame only. This sample yields a few hundred thousand clones, of which 30% to 40% are seen a single time; 0.48% belongs to the top ten. Trimming removed 3 bases at V and 5 bases at J, with 11 bases between. This CDR3 has 15 residues. Germline V CDR1 and CDR2: SGHDN, FVKESK. This receptor was obtained from a human donor with alopecia areata. The chain is built from TRBV14 and TRBJ1-6; D call uncertain. This specimen was CD4+ T cells sorted from blood, taken around week 31, from a patient treated with tofacitinib. The CDR3 loop is CASSHWTVDNSPLHF. In DNA, the CDR3 is TGTGCCAGCAGCCACTGGACCGTCGATAATTCACCCCTCCACTTT.